These 24 T cell receptor beta chains came from one sample sequenced in a study of cytomegalovirus exposure and HLA in healthy donors. Primers for the PCR totalled 60 Vbeta and 13 Jbeta. The assay was immunoSEQ multiplex PCR, and TCRdb's table has in-frame clones only and misses some. Of about 140,000 clones in the sample, roughly 70% were seen once. Input material: PBMCs. These receptors originate from a man under 40 in good health and CMV-seronegative.

The genes are TRBV4-1 and TRBJ1-1; 8 positions agree with TRBD1. The CDR3 contains 15 residues. CDR1 is MGHRA, CDR2 YSYEKL, per germline. The junction had 11 bases not matched to a gene; V was cut back by 6 bases and J by 5 bases. CDR3 residues: CASSRTGTFGTEAFF. CDR3 DNA sequence: TGCGCCAGCAGTCGGACAGGGACTTTCGGTACTGAAGCTTTCTTT.

In this sample, this clone turned up a few times. The chain is built from TRBV4-2 and TRBJ2-7, with 9 bases that match TRBD2. The V gene's germline CDR1 is LGHNA and CDR2 YNFKEQ. The CDR3 consists of 16 residues. V lost 1 base to trimming and J lost 0 bases; unmatched junction nucleotides: 4. In nucleotides, the CDR3 is TGTGCCAGCAGCCAAGGGAATAGCGGGGGCTCCTACGAGCAGTACTTC. Translation gives CASSQGNSGGSYEQYF.

This clone occurred a few times. The chain is built from TRBV4-1 and TRBJ2-2; the match to TRBD1 covers 11 bases. CDR1 is MGHRA and CDR2 is YSYEKL in the germline V gene. The CDR3 sequence is 16 residues long. J lost 6 bases, V lost 2 bases, and 5 bases had no gene match. This CDR3 is CASSQKGQGAPGELFF. The CDR3 region has the DNA TGCGCCAGCAGCCAAAAAGGACAGGGGGCGCCCGGGGAGCTGTTTTTT.

Of note for this clone: Other DNA variants within this sample encode the same CDR3. V usage is TRBV9 and J usage is TRBJ2-5, with 10 bases that match TRBD2. The CDR3 has 14 residues. Trimming cost V 2 bases and J 3 bases; bases outside gene matches: 1. Germline CDR1 and CDR2: SGDLS and YYNGEE. DNA for the CDR3: TGTGCCAGCAGCGTCGGACTAGCGGAAGAGACCCAGTACTTC. Its translation: CASSVGLAEETQYF.

This chain links TRBV29-1 with TRBJ2-2, with a possible D match to TRBD1 (6 bases). Germline assignment: CDR1 SQVTM and CDR2 ANQGSEA. V lost 5 bases and J 1 base, leaving 14 bases between the germline ends. There are 15 residues in the CDR3. The CDR3 here is CSVQFRTVNTGELFF. CDR3 bases: TGCAGCGTTCAGTTCCGGACAGTGAACACCGGGGAGCTGTTTTTT.

This sequence joins TRBV7-8 and TRBJ1-5; weak D call: TRBD1 (5 bases). The germline V gene has CDR1 SGHVS and CDR2 FQNEAQ. Trimming removed 2 bases from V and 6 bases from J, with 11 bases in between. The CDR3 extends over 14 amino acids. The CDR3 DNA sequence: TGTGCCAGCAGCTTACAGGGTTATGTTCAGCCCCAGCATTTT. As protein: CASSLQGYVQPQHF.

This clone was counted only a few times. The chain carries TRBV9 and TRBJ2-3, with D maybe TRBD2 (6 bases). V lost 0 bases, J lost 5 bases, and 16 bases lay in between. CDR3 length: 16 amino acids. Germline loops: CDR1 SGDLS, CDR2 YYNGEE. CDR3: CASSVASGLERDTQYF. The DNA for the CDR3 is TGTGCCAGCAGCGTAGCTTCGGGACTGGAACGAGATACGCAGTATTTT.

Only a few counts were recorded for this clone. The rearrangement links TRBV7-6 to TRBJ2-1, with 8 bases lining up with TRBD2. This CDR3 comprises 16 residues. V was pared by 3 bases and J by 0 bases, with 4 bases of the junction left unmatched. Germline CDR1 and CDR2: SGHVS and FNYEAQ. The CDR3 is CASSLGSGDSYNEQFF. The CDR3 bases are TGTGCCAGCAGCTTGGGTAGCGGGGACTCCTACAATGAGCAGTTCTTC.

This clone was seen a single time. The chain employs TRBV5-4 and TRBJ2-7, with a possible D match to TRBD2 (5 bases). Trimming cost V 4 bases and J 3 bases, with 11 bases left between them. The CDR3 covers 13 residues. Germline assignment: CDR1 SGHNT and CDR2 YYREEE (reference sequence). The CDR3 loop is CASSPRAGYEQYF. The DNA for the CDR3 is TGTGCCAGCAGCCCGAGGGCAGGCTACGAGCAGTACTTC.

The genes are TRBV30 and TRBJ2-1; D unclear. In germline, CDR1 is GTSNPN, CDR2 SVGIG (reference sequence). This CDR3 has 10 residues. V lost 0 bases to trimming and J lost 10 bases, with 4 bases between them. CDR3 nucleotides: TGTGCCTGGAGTGTCAGGGAGCAGTTCTTC. This codes for CAWSVREQFF.

The chain has TRBV28 and TRBJ1-2, with a weak D call TRBD1 (6 bases). From germline, CDR1 is MDHEN and CDR2 SYDVKM. V shed 4 bases and J shed 5 bases, with 8 bases lying between them. The CDR3 is made up of 12 amino acids. CDR3 DNA sequence: TGTGCCAGCAGTTCCGGACAGTATGGCTACACCTTC. The encoded protein is CASSSGQYGYTF.

About this clone itself: Other DNA sequences within the sample encode an identical CDR3. The CDR3 reads CASSLFSAAGVDTEAFF. The CDR3 DNA follows: TGTGCCAGCAGCTTGTTCTCTGCGGCAGGGGTGGACACTGAAGCTTTCTTT. V gene TRBV5-6 combines with J gene TRBJ1-1; D perhaps matches TRBD1 (6 bases). The V gene lost 1 base and the J gene lost 3 bases, with 19 bases spanning the gap. The CDR3 runs to 17 residues. Germline V gene lookup returns CDR1 SGHDT and CDR2 YYEEEE.

The chain has TRBV7-8 and TRBJ2-4, with D unclear. The CDR3 is made up of 12 amino acids. From germline, CDR1 is SGHVS and CDR2 FQNEAQ. V lost 5 bases and J 9 bases, leaving 11 bases between the germline ends. Written as DNA, the CDR3 is TGTGCCAGCAGCGGAAGTTGGAGCATTCAGTACTTC. It codes for CASSGSWSIQYF.

V gene TRBV4-1 combines with J gene TRBJ1-3; D perhaps matches TRBD1 (5 bases). The CDR3 runs to 15 residues. The V and J ends lost 0 bases and 4 bases respectively, with 10 bases between them. Germline CDR1 and CDR2: MGHRA and YSYEKL. The CDR3 loop is CASSQDPGIGNTIYF. As DNA, the CDR3 is TGCGCCAGCAGCCAAGATCCAGGGATCGGAAACACCATATATTTT.

The CDR3 coding sequence is TGTGCCTGGAGTGTACTTGGGGGCGCTTACGATTCACCCCTCCACTTT. It encodes CAWSVLGGAYDSPLHF. V is TRBV30 and J is TRBJ1-6, with D possibly matching TRBD1 (6 bases). Germline V gene sequence: CDR1 GTSNPN, CDR2 SVGIG (reference sequence). The CDR3 contains 16 residues. V lost 0 bases, J lost 8 bases, and 17 bases lay in between.

The rearrangement joins TRBV28 to TRBJ2-7; a weak D match, TRBD1 (5 bases). This CDR3 has 15 residues. V lost 5 bases and J lost 0, with 14 bases in between. The V gene's germline CDR1 is MDHEN and CDR2 SYDVKM. The CDR3 DNA sequence: TGTGCCAGCAGTCACTCCAGGACATTCTCCTACGAGCAGTACTTC. Its translation: CASSHSRTFSYEQYF.

The chain recombines TRBV19 with TRBJ1-3; 8 bases line up with TRBD1. V was clipped by 3 bases and J by 6 bases; unmatched bases: 10. Germline values: CDR1 LNHDA, CDR2 SQIVND (reference sequence). This CDR3 comprises 16 residues. The DNA for the CDR3 is TGTGCCAGTAGTATTGGAAGACAGGGGAAGGAAAACACCATATATTTT. It encodes CASSIGRQGKENTIYF.

The chain employs TRBV2 and TRBJ1-2; TRBD1 matches at 7 bases. Germline V CDR1 and CDR2: SNHLY, FYNNEI. The J segment lost 8 bases and the V segment lost 1 base, leaving 4 bases of the junction unmatched. The CDR3 spans 13 residues. This CDR3 is CASSEEMTGGYTF. The CDR3 bases are TGTGCCAGCAGTGAAGAAATGACAGGGGGCTACACCTTC. Supplemented by reference TRBV2 and TRBJ1-2, the full variable domain reads EPEVTQTPSHQVTQMGQEVILRCVPISNHLYFYWYRQILGQKVEFLVSFYNNEISEKSEIFDDQFSVERPDGSNFTLKIRSTKLEDSAMYFCASSEEMTGGYTFGSGTRLTVV.

This clone turned up a few times. The CDR3 loop reads CASSEGVTGDQYF. CDR3 bases: TGTGCCAGCAGTGAAGGCGTGACAGGGGATCAGTACTTC. This chain uses TRBV6-5 with TRBJ2-7; 8 bases match TRBD1. This CDR3 comprises 13 residues. In germline, CDR1 is MNHEY, CDR2 SVGAGI. The V segment lost 5 bases and the J segment 10 bases; nucleotides outside the gene matches: 10.

The chain combines TRBV7-2 with TRBJ1-5; D may be TRBD1 (6 bases). There are 14 residues in the CDR3. Trimming cost V 5 bases and J 3 bases, with 11 bases left between them. Looked up from germline, CDR1 is SGHTA and CDR2 is FQGNSA. The CDR3 DNA sequence: TGTGCCAGCAGCGCAACAGGGAACAATCAGCCCCAGCATTTT. Protein product: CASSATGNNQPQHF.

The genes are TRBV27 and TRBJ2-3, with 14 bases matching TRBD2. Germline CDR1 reads MNHEY; CDR2 reads SMNVEV (reference sequence). The CDR3 has 15 amino acids. V was clipped by 5 bases and J by 13 bases; unmatched bases: 11. CDR3 protein: CASSLGLAGGSSKYF. CDR3 sequence (DNA): TGTGCCAGCAGTCTCGGACTAGCGGGAGGAAGCTCTAAGTATTTT.

Only a few counts were recorded for this clone. J is TRBJ1-4 and V is TRBV15; D is undetermined. The CDR3 contains 13 residues. CDR1 is LNHNV, CDR2 YYDKDF, per germline (reference sequence). Trimming took 3 bases from V and 3 from J, leaving 5 bases between them. The CDR3 is CATSRVANEKLFF. The CDR3 bases are TGTGCCACCAGCAGGGTAGCTAATGAAAAACTGTTTTTT.

The J gene is TRBJ1-2, the V gene TRBV18; 7 nucleotides match TRBD1. Germline assignment: CDR1 KGHSH and CDR2 LQKENI. CDR3 length equals 13 residues. V was clipped by 6 bases and J by 1 base; unmatched bases: 2. This CDR3 is CASSRQGNYGYTF. DNA for the CDR3: TGTGCCAGCTCGCGACAGGGTAACTATGGCTACACCTTC. Complete variable domain (other parts from reference TRBV18 and TRBJ1-2): NAGVMQNPRHLVRRRGQEARLRCSPMKGHSHVYWYRQLPEEGLKFMVYLQKENIIDESGMPKERFSAEFPKEGPSILRIQQVVRGDSAAYFCASSRQGNYGYTFGSGTRLTVV.

CDR3 sequence reads: CASSRQFRQGHNEKLFF. CDR3 in DNA: TGTGCCAGCAGCCGCCAATTTCGACAGGGCCATAATGAAAAACTGTTTTTT. This chain joins TRBV11-2 and TRBJ1-4; 7 bases map to TRBD1. J gave up 4 bases and V 5 bases, and 13 bases lay outside the gene matches. Germline values: CDR1 SGHAT, CDR2 FQNNGV. This CDR3 is built from 17 residues.